This TCR beta chain was sequenced for a study of shared clonotypes between healthy human individuals. Study-level points and caveats: Clonotype sharing among the donors was expected to vary with sequencing depth. The generation probabilities recorded for non-shared clonotypes fell below those of clonotypes shared by all four donors.

Once extracted for a subset, genomic DNA was divided evenly among several immunoSEQ plates. Profiling relied on immunoSEQ multiplex PCR, and the TCRdb table lists in-frame clones only, not all of them. The sample yields 2.3 million or so clones, 90% to 95% seen once. The CDR3 extends over 11 amino acids. Trimming took 6 bases from V and 4 from J, leaving 7 bases between them. Germline loops: CDR1 ENHRY, CDR2 SYGVKD. A note on this clone: Its antigen is unknown.

This clonotype was obtained from a man younger than 30 in good health. Some clones in this sample may be carry-over from other donors' samples. Sequencing was performed on naive CD4+ T cells from PBMCs. Regarding subset: CD45RA+ positively selected. This rearrangement joins TRBV10-3 to TRBJ2-7; no firm D call. The CDR3 sequence: CAISSNYEQYF. The CDR3 DNA follows: TGTGCCATCAGCTCAAATTACGAGCAGTACTTC.